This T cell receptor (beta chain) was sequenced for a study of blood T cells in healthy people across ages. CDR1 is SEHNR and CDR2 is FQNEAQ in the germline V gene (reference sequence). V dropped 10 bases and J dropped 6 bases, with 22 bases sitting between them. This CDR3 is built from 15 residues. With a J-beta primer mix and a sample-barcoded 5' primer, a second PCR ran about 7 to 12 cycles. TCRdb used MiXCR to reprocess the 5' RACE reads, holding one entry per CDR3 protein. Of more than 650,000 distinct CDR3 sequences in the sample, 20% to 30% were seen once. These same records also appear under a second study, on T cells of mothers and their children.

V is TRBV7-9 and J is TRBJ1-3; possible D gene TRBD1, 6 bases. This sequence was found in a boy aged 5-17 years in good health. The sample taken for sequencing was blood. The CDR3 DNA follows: TGTGCCACCCGATCCCAGGGGAGTAAAAAAAACACCATATATTTT. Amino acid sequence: CATRSQGSKKNTIYF.